This T cell receptor beta chain stems from a study of T cell responses to AZD1222 COVID-19 vaccine. The repertoire was sequenced with immunoSEQ multiplex PCR; TCRdb's copy has only in-frame clones and lacks some. The sample consists of some 130,000 clones, 89% of them appearing once. The V and J ends lost 4 bases and 5 bases respectively, with 14 bases between them. In germline, CDR1 is MGHRA, CDR2 YSYEKL. This CDR3 comprises 14 residues. This sample comprised peripheral blood, obtained on day 0 of AZD1222 vaccination. This receptor was taken from an adult in good health. This sequence joins TRBV4-1 and TRBJ2-5; D gene uncertain. CDR3 sequence: CASSLSGPQETQYF. CDR3 bases: TGCGCCAGCAGCCTCTCTGGGCCCCAGGAGACCCAGTACTTC.